The rows below give T cell receptor beta chains drawn from one sample of a study of cytomegalovirus exposure and HLA in healthy donors. Libraries were prepared by immunoSEQ multiplex PCR; TCRdb keeps only in-frame clonotypes and omits some of them. The sample gives 150,000 to 200,000 clones, more than 80% of which show up once; around 0.8% is in the top ten. Sequenced sample: PBMCs. The receptor source for this set is a woman aged 18-35 years in good health and CMV-seronegative. Both conserved end residues are part of each CDR3. Fields, in order: D gene, V gene, clone size, J gene, CDR3 DNA, CDR3 protein. D genes are given only for firm matches. Part of the rows lack a size; the others show once, few, many or a class for expanded clones.

D gene: TRBD2; V gene: TRBV29-1; clone size: NA; J gene: TRBJ2-5; CDR3 DNA: TGCAGCGTTGTGCGGCGGGAGGGGACGGGGACCCAGTACTTC; CDR3 protein: CSVVRREGTGTQYF
D gene: NA; V gene: TRBV2; clone size: NA; J gene: TRBJ1-2; CDR3 DNA: TGTGCCAGCACCCTGGGCGGGGGCCTCGGTGGCTACACCTTC; CDR3 protein: CASTLGGGLGGYTF
D gene: NA; V gene: TRBV10-2; clone size: NA; J gene: TRBJ1-5; CDR3 DNA: TGCGCCAGTCGGGACACCCCACGCAATCAGCCCCAGCATTTT; CDR3 protein: CASRDTPRNQPQHF
D gene: NA; V gene: TRBV7-9; clone size: NA; J gene: TRBJ2-4; CDR3 DNA: TGTGCCACCCCCAGCCCGGGGACACCGAACTTC; CDR3 protein: CATPSPGTPNF
D gene: NA; V gene: TRBV7-8; clone size: NA; J gene: TRBJ2-1; CDR3 DNA: TGTGCCAGCAGCTCTTCTAGTCATGAGCAGTTCTTC; CDR3 protein: CASSSSSHEQFF
D gene: NA; V gene: TRBV19; clone size: NA; J gene: TRBJ1-5; CDR3 DNA: TGTGCCAGTAGTATCTCGCCAGAAAGCAATCAGCCCCAGCATTTT; CDR3 protein: CASSISPESNQPQHF
D gene: NA; V gene: TRBV7-2; clone size: few; J gene: TRBJ2-7; CDR3 DNA: TGTGCCAGCAGCCCACGACAGGGGAGGGTGCAGTACTTC; CDR3 protein: CASSPRQGRVQYF
D gene: TRBD2; V gene: TRBV11-2; clone size: NA; J gene: TRBJ2-3; CDR3 DNA: TGTGCCAGCAGCTTTGGCGGGAGACCAGATACGCAGTATTTT; CDR3 protein: CASSFGGRPDTQYF
D gene: NA; V gene: TRBV6-6; clone size: few; J gene: TRBJ1-4; CDR3 DNA: TGTGCCAGCAGTTCAGGGTGGACTAATGAAAAACTGTTTTTT; CDR3 protein: CASSSGWTNEKLFF
D gene: TRBD2; V gene: TRBV9; clone size: NA; J gene: TRBJ2-5; CDR3 DNA: TGTGCCAGCAGCGCCCTAGCGGGAGGGTTTGCGGCGTCCCGAGAGACCCAGTACTTC; CDR3 protein: CASSALAGGFAASRETQYF
D gene: NA; V gene: TRBV2; clone size: NA; J gene: TRBJ2-7; CDR3 DNA: TGTGCCAGCAGTGATGGGACAGCGGGCGAGCAGTACTTC; CDR3 protein: CASSDGTAGEQYF
D gene: TRBD2; V gene: TRBV27; clone size: NA; J gene: TRBJ2-4; CDR3 DNA: TGTGCCAGCAGTTTTCAACTAGCGGCCAAAAACATTCAGTACTTC; CDR3 protein: CASSFQLAAKNIQYF
D gene: NA; V gene: TRBV7-9; clone size: NA; J gene: TRBJ1-5; CDR3 DNA: TGTGCCAGCAGCCTCACAGGGTTGAATCAGCCCCAGCATTTT; CDR3 protein: CASSLTGLNQPQHF
D gene: NA; V gene: TRBV6-5; clone size: once; J gene: TRBJ2-7; CDR3 DNA: TGTGCCAGCACCCCCCAGCAGGGTTTATTCTACGAGCAGTACTTC; CDR3 protein: CASTPQQGLFYEQYF
D gene: NA; V gene: TRBV28; clone size: once; J gene: TRBJ2-7; CDR3 DNA: TGTGCCAGCAGTTTAGGCTCGGGGACACGGAAGGTGCAGTACTTC; CDR3 protein: CASSLGSGTRKVQYF
D gene: NA; V gene: TRBV27; clone size: NA; J gene: TRBJ2-3; CDR3 DNA: TGTGCCAGCAGCCAGACGGGAGTTGCCACAGATACGCAGTATTTT; CDR3 protein: CASSQTGVATDTQYF
D gene: NA; V gene: TRBV11-3; clone size: NA; J gene: TRBJ2-1; CDR3 DNA: TGTGCCAGCAGCTTACACGGGATCCCTGACAATGAGCAGTTCTTC; CDR3 protein: CASSLHGIPDNEQFF
D gene: NA; V gene: TRBV10-3; clone size: once; J gene: TRBJ2-4; CDR3 DNA: TGTGCCATCAGTGATAGCGTCTTAGCCAAAAACATTCAGTACTTC; CDR3 protein: CAISDSVLAKNIQYF
D gene: NA; V gene: TRBV28; clone size: NA; J gene: TRBJ1-2; CDR3 DNA: TGTGCCAGCAGTTTTCCCCAGGGAACCTATGGCTACACCTTC; CDR3 protein: CASSFPQGTYGYTF
D gene: TRBD1; V gene: TRBV5-6; clone size: NA; J gene: TRBJ2-7; CDR3 DNA: TGTGCCAGCAGCTCTATCCGGGACAGCCCCTACGAGCAGTACTTC; CDR3 protein: CASSSIRDSPYEQYF
D gene: NA; V gene: TRBV5-1; clone size: NA; J gene: TRBJ1-1; CDR3 DNA: TGCGCCAGCAGCCAAACAGGGAATTTTGAAGCTTTCTTT; CDR3 protein: CASSQTGNFEAFF
D gene: NA; V gene: TRBV7-9; clone size: NA; J gene: TRBJ2-7; CDR3 DNA: TGTGCCAGCAGCTCCCCCGGGACTGGGTCCTACGAGCAGTACTTC; CDR3 protein: CASSSPGTGSYEQYF
D gene: NA; V gene: TRBV1; clone size: NA; J gene: TRBJ2-7; CDR3 DNA: TGCACCAGCAGCCAAGATCACAGGCTTAGCGGTACCTACGAGCAGTACTTC; CDR3 protein: CTSSQDHRLSGTYEQYF
D gene: TRBD2; V gene: TRBV4-1; clone size: NA; J gene: TRBJ2-1; CDR3 DNA: TGCGCCAGCAGCCAAACGGGAGGGCCCAATGAGCAGTTCTTC; CDR3 protein: CASSQTGGPNEQFF
D gene: NA; V gene: TRBV28; clone size: NA; J gene: TRBJ1-5; CDR3 DNA: TGTGCCAGCAGTTTGGGCCAGGGCCGTCAGCCCCAGCATTTT; CDR3 protein: CASSLGQGRQPQHF
D gene: NA; V gene: TRBV2; clone size: NA; J gene: TRBJ2-3; CDR3 DNA: TGTGCCAGCAGGATGAATAGACTAGTGAACACAGATACGCAGTATTTT; CDR3 protein: CASRMNRLVNTDTQYF
D gene: NA; V gene: TRBV6-1; clone size: few; J gene: TRBJ2-2; CDR3 DNA: TGTGCCAGCAGATGGGGGGACACCGGGGAGCTGTTTTTT; CDR3 protein: CASRWGDTGELFF
D gene: NA; V gene: TRBV11-2; clone size: NA; J gene: TRBJ2-1; CDR3 DNA: TGTGCCAGCAGCCCCGGACTATTGGGGAATGAGCAGTTCTTC; CDR3 protein: CASSPGLLGNEQFF
D gene: TRBD2; V gene: TRBV19; clone size: NA; J gene: TRBJ2-5; CDR3 DNA: TGTGCCAGTAGTATAGGCGGGAGGGAGACCCAGTACTTC; CDR3 protein: CASSIGGRETQYF
D gene: TRBD1; V gene: TRBV28; clone size: once; J gene: TRBJ1-5; CDR3 DNA: TGTGCCAGCAGACAACCGGGACAGGGGGTGTTTCAGCCCCAGCATTTT; CDR3 protein: CASRQPGQGVFQPQHF
D gene: NA; V gene: TRBV5-4; clone size: few; J gene: TRBJ2-3; CDR3 DNA: TGTGCCAGCAGCTTGGACAGGGCATCCACAGATACGCAGTATTTT; CDR3 protein: CASSLDRASTDTQYF
D gene: TRBD2; V gene: TRBV6-1; clone size: few; J gene: TRBJ2-2; CDR3 DNA: TGTGCCAGCAGTGAATCCCCTAGCGGGAACACCGGGGAGCTGTTTTTT; CDR3 protein: CASSESPSGNTGELFF
D gene: TRBD2; V gene: TRBV19; clone size: NA; J gene: TRBJ2-3; CDR3 DNA: TGTGCCAGTAGTATAGGGACTAGCGCCTATCAGGATACGCAGTATTTT; CDR3 protein: CASSIGTSAYQDTQYF
D gene: TRBD1; V gene: TRBV29-1; clone size: NA; J gene: TRBJ2-3; CDR3 DNA: TGCAGCGCGCCCCTGGGGCCGACAGGGCCAGATACGCAGTATTTT; CDR3 protein: CSAPLGPTGPDTQYF
D gene: NA; V gene: TRBV6-1; clone size: once; J gene: TRBJ2-7; CDR3 DNA: TGTGCCAGCAGTGAAGGGGACACCTTCTACGAGCAGTACTTC; CDR3 protein: CASSEGDTFYEQYF
D gene: TRBD1; V gene: TRBV2; clone size: NA; J gene: TRBJ2-7; CDR3 DNA: TGTGCCAGCAGTGGACAGGGCCCCGAGCAGTACTTC; CDR3 protein: CASSGQGPEQYF
D gene: TRBD2; V gene: TRBV5-3; clone size: NA; J gene: TRBJ2-4; CDR3 DNA: TGTGCCAGAAGCCGGAAGGTGCGGGAGGGCCTGAGACCCAAAAACATTCAGTACTTC; CDR3 protein: CARSRKVREGLRPKNIQYF
D gene: NA; V gene: TRBV19; clone size: NA; J gene: TRBJ1-1; CDR3 DNA: TGTGCCAGTAGTATGTATCGCAGTGAAGCTTTCTTT; CDR3 protein: CASSMYRSEAFF
D gene: NA; V gene: TRBV14; clone size: once; J gene: TRBJ2-7; CDR3 DNA: TGTGCCAGCAGCCAAGGCGCGGGGAGCTCCTACGAGCAGTACTTC; CDR3 protein: CASSQGAGSSYEQYF
D gene: NA; V gene: TRBV28; clone size: NA; J gene: TRBJ2-6; CDR3 DNA: TGTGCCAGCATTAGGACTGGGTCTGGGGCCAACGTCCTGACTTTC; CDR3 protein: CASIRTGSGANVLTF
D gene: NA; V gene: TRBV28; clone size: NA; J gene: TRBJ1-1; CDR3 DNA: TGTGCCAGCAGTGGCCCGAGGCAGGGAATGAACACTGAAGCTTTCTTT; CDR3 protein: CASSGPRQGMNTEAFF
D gene: NA; V gene: TRBV28; clone size: few; J gene: TRBJ1-5; CDR3 DNA: TGTGCCAGCAGTCCGCCGGGACAACTTAATCAGCCCCAGCATTTT; CDR3 protein: CASSPPGQLNQPQHF
D gene: TRBD1; V gene: TRBV7-2; clone size: NA; J gene: TRBJ2-5; CDR3 DNA: TGTGCCAGCAGCTTAGCGGAAAACAGGGGGCGTATTTTGGAGACCCAGTACTTC; CDR3 protein: CASSLAENRGRILETQYF
D gene: NA; V gene: TRBV7-2; clone size: NA; J gene: TRBJ1-2; CDR3 DNA: TGTGCCAGCAGTCCAACAAGGGGTGGCTACACCTTC; CDR3 protein: CASSPTRGGYTF
D gene: TRBD1; V gene: TRBV5-1; clone size: NA; J gene: TRBJ1-1; CDR3 DNA: TGCGCCAGCAAGGGACAGGCGAACACTGAAGCTTTCTTT; CDR3 protein: CASKGQANTEAFF
D gene: TRBD2; V gene: TRBV7-2; clone size: NA; J gene: TRBJ2-3; CDR3 DNA: TGTGCCAGCAGCCCTGGGCGACTAGCGGGCACAGATACGCAGTATTTT; CDR3 protein: CASSPGRLAGTDTQYF